One sample yielded the 9 T cell receptor beta chains listed below, sequenced in a study of CD8+CD57+ T cells in acquired aplastic anemia. TCR beta VDJ and CDR3 profiling used genomic DNA as template. In TCRdb, the reads were re-called with MiXCR into one record per CDR3 protein. This table has about 170,000 distinct CDR3 sequences, approximately 40% appearing once. The source material was sorted CD4+, CD8+, or CD8+CD57+ T cells (not recorded which) from PBMCs. These receptors originate from a human donor in good health.

The V gene is TRBV25-1, the J gene TRBJ1-1; 7 bases agree with TRBD1. The CDR3 is made up of 13 amino acids. The V segment lost 7 bases and the J segment 4 bases; nucleotides outside the gene matches: 6. Per the germline V gene, CDR1 is MGHDK and CDR2 is SYGVNS. The CDR3 loop reads CASKPYRGTEAFF. In DNA form, the CDR3 reads TGTGCCAGCAAACCCTACAGGGGCACTGAAGCTTTCTTT.

This clonotype was found many times. V gene TRBV5-6 combines with J gene TRBJ1-2; TRBD1 agrees at 9 bases. The CDR3 loop spans 15 amino acids. Germline V gene data show CDR1 as SGHDT and CDR2 as YYEEEE. The junction had 4 bases not matched to a gene; V was cut back by 4 bases and J by 0 bases. CDR3 coding DNA: TGTGCCAGCAGCACGACAGGGGGAGCTAACTATGGCTACACCTTC. Translated: CASSTTGGANYGYTF.

The J gene is TRBJ1-5, the V gene TRBV20-1; no clear D. There are 14 residues in the CDR3. In germline, CDR1 is DFQATT, CDR2 SNEGSKA (reference sequence). Trimming removed 3 bases at V and 1 base at J, with 10 bases between. The CDR3, as DNA: TGCAGTGCTAGTGGCGGGATCAGCAATCAGCCCCAGCATTTT. Translating it yields CSASGGISNQPQHF.

The CDR3 DNA reads TGCGCCAGCAGCTCGGATGACTGGCACTATGGCTACACCTTC. Protein sequence: CASSSDDWHYGYTF. The rearrangement links TRBV5-1 to TRBJ1-2; D is ambiguous. Trimming stripped 3 bases from V and 3 bases from J, with 12 bases between. The CDR3 length is 14 residues. Germline CDR1 is SGHRS and CDR2 is YFSETQ. Variable domain in full (rest from reference TRBV5-1 and TRBJ1-2): KAGVTQTPRYLIKTRGQQVTLSCSPISGHRSVSWYQQTPGQGLQFLFEYFSETQRNKGNFPGRFSGRQFSNSRSEMNVSTLELGDSALYLCASSSDDWHYGYTFGSGTRLTVV.

The V call is TRBV2, the J call TRBJ2-3; a weak D match, TRBD2 (6 bases). V shed 4 bases and J shed 2 bases, with 10 bases lying between them. Germline lookup yields CDR1 SNHLY and CDR2 FYNNEI. The CDR3 covers 14 residues. The chain's CDR3 is CASSVTGVTDTQYF. Here the CDR3 DNA reads TGTGCCAGCAGTGTAACGGGAGTCACAGATACGCAGTATTTT.

The chain uses TRBV5-1 and TRBJ2-6; D unresolved. V dropped 1 base and J dropped 2 bases, with 7 bases sitting between them. Germline loops: CDR1 SGHRS, CDR2 YFSETQ. This CDR3 spans 15 amino acids. In nucleotides, the CDR3 is TGCGCCAGCAGCTTGTTACGGGCTGGGGCCAACGTCCTGACTTTC. Residues: CASSLLRAGANVLTF.

The chain employs TRBV11-2 and TRBJ2-5; 12 nucleotides match TRBD1. In germline, CDR1 is SGHAT, CDR2 FQNNGV. This CDR3 is 18 amino acids long. The V and J ends lost 0 bases and 6 bases, in that order; junction bases with no gene match: 11. CDR3 amino acids: CASSLDRRDRGRSKTQYF. The CDR3, as DNA: TGTGCCAGCAGCTTAGACAGACGGGACAGGGGGCGCTCCAAGACCCAGTACTTC.

This clonotype occurred a few times. No conserved phenylalanine or tryptophan is present at the end of the CDR3, so a read error is the likely explanation. The V call is TRBV11-2, the J call TRBJ1-2, with D perhaps TRBD1 (5 bases). Trimming took off 4 bases at V and 1 base at J, with 19 bases between the two ends. From germline, CDR1 is SGHAT and CDR2 FQNNGV. The CDR3 length is 17 residues. The CDR3 spells CASSSGGGYRSNYGYTL. CDR3 bases: TGTGCCAGCAGCTCGGGGGGGGGTTACAGGAGTAACTATGGCTACACCCTC.

The rearrangement joins TRBV12-5 to TRBJ2-7; D uncertain. The CDR3 spans 13 residues. V was cut by 2 bases and J by 3 bases, with 8 bases left in between. Germline V gene sequence: CDR1 LGHNT, CDR2 FRNRAP. The CDR3 loop reads CASGLQGFYEQYF. CDR3 nucleotide sequence: TGTGCTAGTGGTTTGCAAGGGTTCTACGAGCAGTACTTC. Combining the CDR3 with reference TRBV12-5 and TRBJ2-7 gives the whole variable domain DARVTQTPRHKVTEMGQEVTMRCQPILGHNTVFWYRQTMMQGLELLAYFRNRAPLDDSGMPKDRFSAEMPDATLATLKIQPSEPRDSAVYFCASGLQGFYEQYFGPGTRLTVT.